Below are 32 T cell receptor beta chains sequenced from a single sample in a study of T cells in Graves' hyperthyroidism and ophthalmopathy. The source material, RNA transcripts, was used to amplify TCR beta CDR3 regions. Initially, a first-round RT-PCR of the TCR CDR3 employed the HTBI primer set. MiXCR was run by TCRdb on the multiplex PCR reads, yielding one entry per CDR3 protein. The table lists hundreds of thousands of distinct CDR3 sequences, 14% of them singletons. The sample comprised blood. All receptors come from a woman aged 45 to 65 with Graves' ophthalmopathy.

This clonotype was found many times. J is TRBJ2-5 and V is TRBV28; 7 bases match TRBD2. The V and J ends lost 8 bases and 3 bases, in that order; junction bases with no gene match: 6. The CDR3 sequence is 13 residues long. Germline CDR1 reads MDHEN; CDR2 reads SYDVKM. CDR3: CASGERDKETQYF. The CDR3 coding sequence is TGTGCCAGCGGGGAGCGGGATAAAGAGACCCAGTACTTC.

This clonotype occurred many times. The chain uses TRBV28 and TRBJ2-1; D unresolved. Deletions cut 6 bases from V and 8 bases from J, with 14 bases between. Germline CDR1 is MDHEN and CDR2 is SYDVKM. The CDR3 has 13 amino acids. In nucleotides, the CDR3 is TGTGCCAGCAGCTACCACTTTTTAGATGAGCAGTTCTTC. It translates to CASSYHFLDEQFF.

This clonotype was seen more than once but under ten times. This chain links TRBV12-3 or TRBV12-4 with TRBJ1-2; D possibly corresponds to TRBD1 (6 bases). V shed 4 bases and J shed 7 bases, with 16 bases lying between them. The CDR3 is 14 amino acids. CDR3 sequence reads: CASSSQGGLSGYTF. CDR3 DNA: TGTGCCAGCAGTTCACAAGGGGGGCTGAGTGGCTACACCTTC.

The chain has TRBV18 and TRBJ1-3; D may be TRBD1 (6 bases). CDR1 is KGHSH, CDR2 LQKENI, per germline. Trimming pared 1 base from V and 0 bases from J, leaving 13 bases between. The CDR3 sequence is 17 residues long. In DNA, the CDR3 is TGTGCCAGCTCACCACGGAAAGCAGGGGACTCTGGAAACACCATATATTTT. Translation: CASSPRKAGDSGNTIYF.

This clonotype was picked up many times. This chain connects TRBV6-1 to TRBJ2-3; TRBD2 matches 11 bases. This CDR3 is 16 amino acids long. Trimming took 2 bases from V and 1 from J; bases not matched to a gene: 2. Germline CDR1 MNHNS, CDR2 SASEGT. The CDR3 spells CASSELAGGGTDTQYF. The CDR3 region has the DNA TGTGCCAGCAGTGAACTAGCGGGAGGAGGCACAGATACGCAGTATTTT.

The table lists this clonotype with many counts. The chain carries TRBV28 and TRBJ2-5, with 8 positions matching TRBD1. Trimming took 4 bases from V and 5 from J; bases not matched to a gene: 9. Germline V CDR1 and CDR2: MDHEN, SYDVKM. The CDR3 is 15 amino acids. The CDR3 DNA reads TGTGCCAGCAGTTCTGGGCAGGGGGCAAGTGAGACCCAGTACTTC. It specifies CASSSGQGASETQYF.

This clonotype appeared many times. This sequence joins TRBV6-2 or TRBV6-3 and TRBJ2-5, with 7 bases aligning to TRBD2. The J segment lost 4 bases and the V segment lost 5 bases, leaving 7 bases of the junction unmatched. Germline lookup yields CDR1 MNHEY and CDR2 SVGEGT. This CDR3 is built from 14 residues. The CDR3 loop reads CASSQRLARETQYF. The CDR3 DNA is TGTGCCAGCAGTCAAAGACTAGCACGAGAGACCCAGTACTTC.

The chain links TRBV7-2 to TRBJ1-4; 7 bases match TRBD1. Germline CDR1 and CDR2: SGHTA and FQGNSA. Trimming removed 3 bases from V and 8 bases from J; junction bases left unmatched: 6. The CDR3 totals 14 residues. The CDR3 region has the DNA TGTGCCAGCAGCTTTACAGGGGTAGGAGAAAAACTGTTTTTT. Translated, it gives CASSFTGVGEKLFF.

This clonotype was seen repeatedly, ten times or more. This chain connects TRBV20-1 to TRBJ2-7; D is uncertain. Germline loops: CDR1 DFQATT, CDR2 SNEGSKA (reference sequence). The CDR3 spans 14 residues. The ends were cut back, 6 bases at V and 0 bases at J, with 15 bases in the middle. The CDR3 nucleotides read TGCAGTGCCCTAGGTAGGCTCTTCTCCTACGAGCAGTACTTC. Residues: CSALGRLFSYEQYF.

The chain is built from TRBV10-3 and TRBJ1-2, with TRBD1 identical over 7 bases. This CDR3 has 15 amino acids. V dropped 4 bases and J dropped 4; count of bases not matched to a gene: 9. The germline CDR1 and CDR2 sequences are ENHRY and SYGVKD. The CDR3 here is CAISVPTGYGYGYTF. The CDR3 DNA reads as TGTGCCATCAGTGTCCCGACAGGGTACGGCTATGGCTACACCTTC.

At least ten counts were recorded for this clonotype. The chain links TRBV12-3 or TRBV12-4 to TRBJ1-1, with D uncertain. The CDR3 consists of 13 residues. Trimming removed 3 bases at V and 1 base at J, with 6 bases between. DNA for the CDR3: TGTGCCAGCAGTTTTGCCAGGAACACTGAAGCTTTCTTT. It is translated as CASSFARNTEAFF.

This clonotype was observed at least ten times. The V and J genes are TRBV12-3 or TRBV12-4 and TRBJ2-7; 7 bases are a match to TRBD1. The CDR3 length is 16 residues. V lost 2 bases to trimming and J lost 0 bases; unmatched junction nucleotides: 7. The CDR3 reads CASSLRQGWSSYEQYF. Here the CDR3 DNA reads TGTGCCAGCAGTTTACGACAGGGTTGGAGCTCCTACGAGCAGTACTTC.

This clonotype was recorded at least ten times. This chain connects TRBV27 to TRBJ2-3; the D is unclear. Per germline, CDR1 MNHEY and CDR2 SMNVEV (reference sequence). CDR3 length: 16 residues. The ends were cut back, 4 bases at V and 2 bases at J, with 16 bases in the middle. In nucleotides, the CDR3 is TGTGCCAGCAGTTCCCCTGTAACCCCGAACACAGATACGCAGTATTTT. Encoded protein: CASSSPVTPNTDTQYF.

The chain recombines TRBV7-9 with TRBJ1-5; 9 nucleotides agree with TRBD1. The germline CDR1 and CDR2 sequences are SEHNR and FQNEAQ (reference sequence). V trimming: 4 bases; J trimming: 0 bases; junction bases outside the gene matches: 10. The CDR3 has 18 amino acids. The CDR3, as DNA: TGTGCCAGCAGCTCGGACAGGGGAGTTGGGTATAGCAATCAGCCCCAGCATTTT. Encoded protein: CASSSDRGVGYSNQPQHF. The variable domain in full, completed from reference TRBV7-9 and TRBJ1-5, reads DTGVSQNPRHKITKRGQNVTFRCDPISEHNRLYWYRQTLGQGPEFLTYFQNEAQLEKSRLLSDRFSAERPKGSFSTLEIQRTEQGDSAMYLCASSSDRGVGYSNQPQHFGDGTRLSIL.

The table lists this clonotype with many counts. The rearrangement joins TRBV27 to TRBJ1-4, with 7 bases matching TRBD1. There are 14 residues in the CDR3. Trimming removed 5 bases from V and 3 bases from J; junction bases left unmatched: 3. CDR1 is MNHEY and CDR2 is SMNVEV in the germline V gene (reference sequence). CDR3: CASSPGGPNEKLFF. The CDR3 DNA reads TGTGCCAGCAGTCCAGGGGGACCTAATGAAAAACTGTTTTTT.

V usage is TRBV24-1 and J usage is TRBJ2-7, with 12 bases lining up with TRBD2. CDR3 size: 16 residues. Germline trimming cut 3 bases from V and 3 bases from J; bases unmatched to any gene: 5. Per the germline V gene, CDR1 is KGHDR and CDR2 is SFDVKD. The CDR3 here is CATSDSRTSGNYEQYF. DNA of the CDR3: TGTGCCACCAGTGATAGCAGGACTAGCGGGAACTACGAGCAGTACTTC.

The J gene is TRBJ1-1, the V gene TRBV11-3; D might be TRBD1 (5 bases). Per the germline V gene, CDR1 is SGHNT and CDR2 is YENEEA. Trimming removed 6 bases at V and 5 bases at J, with 13 bases between. The CDR3 has 13 residues. The CDR3 is CASSSGRGTEAFF. The CDR3 DNA is TGTGCCAGCAGTTCAGGGAGGGGAACTGAAGCTTTCTTT.

This chain uses TRBV4-3 with TRBJ2-1; 8 bases line up with TRBD2. Germline V gives CDR1 LGHNA, CDR2 YSLEER. Trimming cost V 1 base and J 2 bases; bases outside gene matches: 1. CDR3 length: 15 amino acids. The CDR3 spells CASSQVTSAYNEQFF. The CDR3 coding sequence is TGCGCCAGCAGCCAAGTGACTAGCGCCTACAATGAGCAGTTCTTC.

This clonotype was seen many times. This sequence joins TRBV7-9 and TRBJ1-1; possible D gene TRBD1, 6 bases. The CDR3 length is 16 residues. Germline CDR1 and CDR2: SEHNR and FQNEAQ (reference sequence). V gave up 7 bases and J gave up 5 bases, with 23 bases separating them. The CDR3 region is CASTLTGGGLGTEAFF. For the CDR3, the DNA is TGTGCCAGCACCCTCACCGGCGGGGGGCTGGGGACTGAAGCTTTCTTT.

The chain couples TRBV19 to TRBJ1-1; 7 bases are a match to TRBD1. The CDR3 has 15 amino acids. Germline V lookup: CDR1 LNHDA, CDR2 SQIVND (reference sequence). V was pared by 6 bases and J by 0 bases, with 7 bases of the junction left unmatched. CDR3 sequence (DNA): TGTGCCAGTAGCCGCGGCAGGGGGATGAACACTGAAGCTTTCTTT. This codes for CASSRGRGMNTEAFF.

The chain couples TRBV14 to TRBJ2-1; 12 bases map to TRBD2. Germline V gene sequence: CDR1 SGHDN, CDR2 FVKESK. V lost 0 bases to trimming and J lost 2 bases; unmatched junction nucleotides: 8. There are 19 residues in the CDR3. The CDR3 reads CASSQDLGLAGLTYNEQFF. Here the CDR3 DNA reads TGTGCCAGCAGCCAAGACCTAGGACTAGCGGGACTGACCTACAATGAGCAGTTCTTC.

A single count supports this clonotype. CDR3 amino acids: CASSQDGGAANTGELFF. The CDR3 nucleotides are TGCGCCAGCAGCCAAGATGGTGGTGCCGCGAACACCGGGGAGCTGTTTTTT. The chain combines TRBV4-3 with TRBJ2-2; D is ambiguous. The CDR3 is 17 amino acids. Germline V gives CDR1 LGHNA, CDR2 YSLEER. Trimming pared 0 bases from V and 0 bases from J, leaving 11 bases between.

Turning to this clonotype: A clone one base away is much larger, so this may be a read error. It is likely a read error, because the conserved phenylalanine at the end of the CDR3 is missing. J is TRBJ1-2 and V is TRBV6-2 or TRBV6-3; D gene uncertain. CDR1 and CDR2 (germline): MNHEY, SVGEGT. V lost 6 bases and J 3 bases, leaving 5 bases between the germline ends. CDR3 size: 11 residues. In DNA form, the CDR3 reads TGTGCCAGCAGAACAGACTATGGCTACACCCTC. This encodes CASRTDYGYTL.

This clonotype was detected only a few times. The genes are TRBV10-2 and TRBJ2-1; TRBD2 matches at 7 bases. The CDR3 loop spans 15 amino acids. With 4 bases clipped from V and 2 bases from J, the junction kept 5 bases outside the gene matches. Germline V CDR1 and CDR2: WSHSY, SAAADI. CDR3 residues: CASSGSGVPYNEQFF. CDR3 nucleotides: TGCGCCAGCAGTGGAAGCGGGGTCCCCTACAATGAGCAGTTCTTC.

The chain carries TRBV4-3 and TRBJ2-5; D possibly uses TRBD1 or TRBD2 (6 bases each). The germline CDR1 and CDR2 sequences are LGHNA and YSLEER. Trimming stripped 2 bases from V and 3 bases from J, with 19 bases between. The CDR3 covers 17 residues. The CDR3: CASSQNPPGAMKETQYF. The DNA of the CDR3 is TGCGCCAGCAGCCAAAACCCCCCGGGGGCTATGAAAGAGACCCAGTACTTC.

The rearrangement links TRBV29-1 to TRBJ1-4; 7 bases line up with TRBD1. This CDR3 is 14 amino acids long. Germline V CDR1 and CDR2: SQVTM, ANQGSEA. Trimming took 4 bases from V and 6 from J; bases not matched to a gene: 8. This chain's CDR3 is CSVVVGRGDEKLFF. The CDR3 coding sequence is TGCAGCGTTGTTGTAGGCAGGGGGGATGAAAAACTGTTTTTT.

This clonotype was detected a few times. The chain employs TRBV15 and TRBJ1-5; unclear D gene. Germline V gives CDR1 LNHNV, CDR2 YYDKDF (reference sequence). Trimming left V 1 base short and J 2 bases short, with 12 bases between. This CDR3 comprises 16 residues. This CDR3 is CATSRVPAMGNQPQHF. For the CDR3, the DNA is TGTGCCACCAGCAGAGTCCCGGCTATGGGCAATCAGCCCCAGCATTTT.

This clonotype has at least ten counts. V usage is TRBV3-1 and J usage is TRBJ2-3, with D perhaps TRBD2 (5 bases). The germline gives CDR1 LGHDT, CDR2 YNNKEL (reference sequence). The CDR3 is 17 residues long. V gave up 3 bases and J gave up 0 bases, with 16 bases separating them. CDR3 in DNA: TGTGCCAGCAGCCAGAGTCAGAGCGGACCTAGCACAGATACGCAGTATTTT. Translating gives CASSQSQSGPSTDTQYF.

This clonotype has more than one count but fewer than ten. V usage is TRBV7-9 and J usage is TRBJ2-7; D tentatively fits TRBD1 or TRBD2 (5 bases each). V lost 5 bases, J lost 5 bases, and 16 bases lay in between. Germline V lookup: CDR1 SEHNR, CDR2 FQNEAQ (reference sequence). The CDR3 covers 14 residues. CDR3 in DNA: TGTGCCAGCAGCCCAAGGGACGCCTTTGACGAGCAGTACTTC. Translating gives CASSPRDAFDEQYF.

This clonotype was seen more than once but under ten times. The chain combines TRBV27 with TRBJ1-1; D unresolved. With 3 bases removed from V and 2 bases from J, the gap between germline ends came to 7 bases. Germline V gene sequence: CDR1 MNHEY, CDR2 SMNVEV (reference sequence). The CDR3 loop spans 13 amino acids. The CDR3 sequence is CASSFFINTEAFF. For the CDR3, the DNA is TGTGCCAGCAGTTTTTTTATCAACACTGAAGCTTTCTTT.

V gene TRBV7-3 combines with J gene TRBJ1-2, with a tentative D call TRBD1 (5 bases). Per the germline V gene, CDR1 is SGHTA and CDR2 is FQGTGA. The CDR3 runs 13 residues. Trimming removed 5 bases from V and 4 bases from J, with 11 bases in between. The CDR3 is CASSDRGGYGYTF. In DNA form, the CDR3 reads TGTGCCAGCAGCGACCGGGGGGGCTATGGCTACACCTTC. The full variable domain, completed using reference TRBV7-3 and TRBJ1-2, is GAGVSQTPSNKVTEKGKYVELRCDPISGHTALYWYRQSLGQGPEFLIYFQGTGAADDSGLPNDRFFAVRPEGSVSTLKIQRTERGDSAVYLCASSDRGGYGYTFGSGTRLTVV.

In its sample, this clonotype was seen many times. V gene TRBV19 combines with J gene TRBJ2-7; D not resolved. This CDR3 comprises 15 residues. Trimming took 5 bases from V and 3 from J, leaving 17 bases between them. Per the germline V gene, CDR1 is LNHDA and CDR2 is SQIVND (reference sequence). CDR3 DNA: TGTGCCAGTAGTCACGGGCGTGGGAAATACTACGAGCAGTACTTC. This encodes CASSHGRGKYYEQYF.